This TCR beta chain emerged from a study of Graves' ophthalmopathy and Graves' hyperthyroidism. This clonotype appeared many times. The antigen remains unidentified. Trimming took 1 base from V and 8 from J, leaving 12 bases between them. From germline, CDR1 is SGHTA and CDR2 FQGNSA. This CDR3 is built from 15 residues. Scientists amplified the TCR beta CDR3 regions from RNA transcripts. After a first-round RT-PCR with HTBI primers, a second-round multiplex PCR was run. MiXCR, run by TCRdb on the multiplex PCR reads, gives a single entry per CDR3 protein. The sample records approximately 700,000 distinct CDR3 sequences, approximately 39% being singletons. Whole-study findings and limits: The model forecast ophthalmopathy progression, reaching around 66% sensitivity and around 75% specificity.

This chain links TRBV7-2 with TRBJ1-6; D is ambiguous. The sequenced sample consisted of peripheral blood. The origin of this receptor is an adult man with Graves' ophthalmopathy. The CDR3 bases are TGTGCCAGCAGCTTAGGGGCGACCGGCTATTCACCCCTCCACTTT. This codes for CASSLGATGYSPLHF.